The entry below describes one T cell receptor (beta chain). Its antigen is not identified. The junction and the germline gene differ at one end; a read error may be behind it. Germline DNA was also extracted, while the blood RNA originated from unsorted whole blood. This record comes from a study of tumor-infiltrating lymphocytes in primary liver carcinoma. Study-wide background: Donors had hepatocellular carcinoma or combined HCC and intrahepatic cholangiocarcinoma. The neoplasms were of stage T1-T3 N0M0, with dimensions of roughly 4.2 to 10 cm across.

The investigators made TCR beta cDNA from about 500 ng total RNA, using a constant-region primer. What produced the TCR beta libraries was three nested multiplex PCR rounds using slightly modified ARM-PCR. Both of the initial two PCR rounds ran for about 9 cycles and employed TRBV1-TRBV30 forward primers alongside a C-beta reverse primer. TCRdb ran MiXCR on the multiplex PCR reads and lists one entry per CDR3 protein. The sample yields about 310,000 distinct CDR3 sequences, roughly three fifths seen once. CDR3 length: 14 residues. Per the germline V gene, CDR1 is SGHAT and CDR2 is FQNNGV. Overall study findings and caveats: Tumors had a top-250-clone fraction that was significantly higher than blood (p = 0.039).

This chain connects TRBV11-2 to TRBJ2-7; TRBD1 might be the D (6 bases). The receptor's source is a woman in her thirties with primary liver carcinoma and hepatitis B virus infection. The sequencing sample was made of peripheral blood. CDR3 sequence reads: CASSLNTGSCEQYF. In DNA, the CDR3 is TGTGCCAGCAGCTTAAACACAGGGTCCTGCGAGCAGTACTTC. Variable domain in full (rest from reference TRBV11-2 and TRBJ2-7): EAGVAQSPRYKIIEKRQSVAFWCNPISGHATLYWYQQILGQGPKLLIQFQNNGVVDDSQLPKDRFSAERLKGVDSTLKIQPAKLEDSAVYLCASSLNTGSCEQYFGPGTRLTVT.